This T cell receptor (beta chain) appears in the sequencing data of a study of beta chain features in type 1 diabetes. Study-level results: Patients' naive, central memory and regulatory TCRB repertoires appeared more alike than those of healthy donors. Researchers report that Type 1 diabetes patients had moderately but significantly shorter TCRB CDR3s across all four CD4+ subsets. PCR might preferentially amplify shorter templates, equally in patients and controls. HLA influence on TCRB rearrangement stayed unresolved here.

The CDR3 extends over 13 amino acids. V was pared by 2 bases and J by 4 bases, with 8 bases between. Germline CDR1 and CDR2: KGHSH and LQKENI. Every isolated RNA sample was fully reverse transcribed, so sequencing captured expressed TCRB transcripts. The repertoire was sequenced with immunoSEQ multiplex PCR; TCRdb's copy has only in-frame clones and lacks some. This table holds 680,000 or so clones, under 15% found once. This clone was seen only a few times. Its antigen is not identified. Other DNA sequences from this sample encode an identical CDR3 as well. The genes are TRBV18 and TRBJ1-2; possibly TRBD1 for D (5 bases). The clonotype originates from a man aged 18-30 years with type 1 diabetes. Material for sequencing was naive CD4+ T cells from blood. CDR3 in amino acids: CASSPSGTYGYTF. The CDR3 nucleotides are TGTGCCAGCTCACCATCGGGGACCTATGGCTACACCTTC.